This T cell receptor (beta chain) emerged from a study of CD8 T cells in ankylosing spondylitis. Study observations and caveats: Blood from ankylosing spondylitis patients appeared to carry a characteristic eight-variant TCR beta motif.

TCRdb ran MiXCR on the 5' RACE reads and lists one entry per CDR3 protein. The sample has about 330,000 distinct CDR3 sequences, approximately 8% seen once. About this clonotype itself: Its matching antigen is unknown.

Sequenced material: blood, either unsorted or a sorted T cell fraction (not recorded which). This sequence originates from a male donor with ankylosing spondylitis.

CDR3 nucleotides: TGTGCCAGCAGCTTAGATATTACGACGGATGAAGCTTTCTTT. Translated, it gives CASSLDITTDEAFF. This chain uses TRBV7-9 with TRBJ1-1; D is unclear. The V end was cut by 1 base, the J end by 7 bases, with 13 bases between. The germline V gene has CDR1 SEHNR and CDR2 FQNEAQ (reference sequence). The CDR3 runs to 14 residues.